This is a list of T cell receptor beta chains from one sample in a study of blood T cell repertoires in COVID-19. The protocol was immunoSEQ multiplex PCR, while the TCRdb copy is restricted to in-frame clones and leaves out a portion. Of approximately 400,000 clones in the sample, roughly four fifths were seen once. Sequenced: peripheral blood. These receptors all stem from a human donor with acute or convalescent COVID-19. The donor label of this sample is uncertain. Each CDR3 is given with its conserved first and last residue. The D gene is left open where the match is weak. Clone size is stated in some rows and not others, as once, few, many or a class when expanded.

TRBJ1-3 TRBV5-1 - - CASSLVGREYSGNTIYF TGCGCCAGCAGCTTGGTGGGCAGGGAATACTCTGGAAACACCATATATTTT
TRBJ2-7 TRBV28 - TRBD1 CASSPLGQGESYEQYF TGTGCCAGCAGTCCTCTAGGACAGGGGGAATCCTACGAGCAGTACTTC
TRBJ1-6 TRBV28 - TRBD1 CASSFSGGRSSPLHF TGTGCCAGCAGTTTTTCAGGGGGGCGGAGTTCACCCCTCCACTTT
TRBJ1-4 TRBV7-9 few - CASSSPVEAGEKLFF TGTGCCAGCAGCTCCCCGGTGGAGGCTGGTGAAAAACTGTTTTTT
TRBJ2-2 TRBV25-1 - - CASSEPPGSANTGELFF TGTGCCAGCAGTGAACCTCCAGGTTCGGCGAACACCGGGGAGCTGTTTTTT
TRBJ2-3 TRBV15 - - CATSEARTSLRTDTQYF TGTGCCACCAGCGAGGCACGGACTTCCTTGAGGACAGATACGCAGTATTTT
TRBJ1-4 TRBV7-9 few TRBD1 CASSYRGEEKLFF TGTGCCAGCAGTTACAGGGGAGAGGAAAAACTGTTTTTT
TRBJ1-3 TRBV6-5 - - CASKARRERGNTIYF TGTGCCAGCAAAGCACGTAGGGAGCGCGGAAACACCATATATTTT
TRBJ1-3 TRBV7-9 - TRBD1 CASSLTGTSGNTIYF TGTGCCAGCAGCTTGACAGGGACCTCTGGAAACACCATATATTTT
TRBJ2-1 TRBV5-1 - TRBD2 CASSGPGLAGGRYNEQFF TGCGCCAGCAGCGGTCCGGGACTAGCGGGGGGGCGATACAATGAGCAGTTCTTC
TRBJ1-6 TRBV28 - - CASRPRDSYNSPLHF TGTGCCAGCAGACCTCGGGACTCCTATAATTCACCCCTCCACTTT
TRBJ1-1 TRBV20-1 - - CSAPELTEAFF TGCAGTGCTCCTGAACTGACTGAAGCTTTCTTT
TRBJ2-7 TRBV5-1 - TRBD1 CASSLAGTGGYEQYF TGCGCCAGCAGCTTGGCCGGGACAGGAGGTTACGAGCAGTACTTC
TRBJ1-4 TRBV2 - - CASSERRGTNEKLFF TGTGCCAGCAGTGAAAGGCGGGGAACTAATGAAAAACTGTTTTTT
TRBJ2-7 TRBV5-5 - - CASSPRAVPRGEQYF TGTGCCAGCAGCCCGAGAGCGGTTCCTAGAGGCGAGCAGTACTTC
TRBJ1-5 TRBV7-2 once - CASSLVWAGGNQPQHF TGTGCCAGCAGCTTAGTCTGGGCGGGCGGCAATCAGCCCCAGCATTTT
TRBJ2-3 TRBV5-6 - - CASSLWGGRITDTQYF TGTGCCAGCAGCTTGTGGGGGGGGCGGATCACAGATACGCAGTATTTT
TRBJ2-1 TRBV3-1/TRBV3-2 - TRBD2 CASSRLTSGGGNEQFF TGTGCCAGCAGCCGACTGACTAGCGGGGGGGGAAATGAGCAGTTCTTC
TRBJ1-1 TRBV7-2 few TRBD1 CASSPQGVRTEAFF TGTGCCAGCAGCCCACAGGGGGTTAGGACTGAAGCTTTCTTT
TRBJ1-4 TRBV4-1 - TRBD1 CASSQPRTGGIEKLFF TGCGCCAGCAGCCAACCTCGGACAGGGGGTATTGAAAAACTGTTTTTT
TRBJ1-5 TRBV7-2 once - CASSLRATSPVGPQHF TGTGCCAGCAGCTTAAGAGCGACGTCTCCCGTGGGGCCCCAGCATTTT
TRBJ1-6 TRBV4-2 - TRBD1 CASSLTGQGYNSPLHF TGTGCCAGCAGCCTCACGGGACAGGGCTATAATTCACCCCTCCACTTT
TRBJ1-2 TRBV4-1 - - CASSHNGLNYGYTF TGCGCCAGCAGCCATAATGGCCTTAACTATGGCTACACCTTC
TRBJ2-2 TRBV18 - - CASNEVRELFF TGTGCCAGCAACGAGGTCCGGGAGCTGTTTTTT
TRBJ2-3 TRBV9 - TRBD1 CASSARGQGTDTQYF TGTGCCAGCAGCGCCCGGGGACAGGGCACAGATACGCAGTATTTT
TRBJ1-2 TRBV3-1/TRBV3-2 - - CASSQESPTDLLNYGYTF TGTGCCAGCAGCCAAGAATCGCCGACAGACCTACTTAACTATGGCTACACCTTC
TRBJ2-7 TRBV11-2 - TRBD1 CASSLPLGDSPPYEQYF TGTGCCAGCAGCTTACCCCTGGGGGACAGTCCCCCCTACGAGCAGTACTTC
TRBJ1-2 TRBV27 - - CASSPLGATSGYTF TGTGCCAGCAGTCCCCTGGGGGCGACAAGTGGCTACACCTTC
TRBJ2-2 TRBV4-2 - TRBD1 CASSRAGQGRTGELFF TGTGCCAGCAGCCGCGCGGGACAGGGGAGGACCGGGGAGCTGTTTTTT
TRBJ1-2 TRBV12-3/TRBV12-4 once - CASSFSGQNGYTF TGTGCCAGCAGTTTTTCAGGGCAGAATGGCTACACCTTC
TRBJ1-1 TRBV27 - - CASITMGHFPEAFF TGTGCCAGCATCACTATGGGGCATTTTCCTGAAGCTTTCTTT
TRBJ1-1 TRBV18 - - CASSPLVGRANTEAFF TGTGCCAGCTCACCACTTGTTGGGAGAGCGAACACTGAAGCTTTCTTT
TRBJ2-1 TRBV6-1 - TRBD2 CASSEATIMGLAFSYNEQFF TGTGCCAGCAGTGAAGCGACCATCATGGGACTAGCCTTCTCCTACAATGAGCAGTTCTTC
TRBJ2-3 TRBV5-8 - - CASSLAAVAGPDTQYF TGTGCCAGCAGCTTGGCTGCAGTCGCTGGCCCAGATACGCAGTATTTT
TRBJ2-7 TRBV4-1 - - CASSSDSHEQYF TGCGCCAGCAGCTCGGACAGCCACGAGCAGTACTTC
TRBJ2-7 TRBV5-1 - - CASSTNSLREQYF TGCGCCAGCAGCACAAATTCCTTACGCGAGCAGTACTTC
TRBJ2-4 TRBV3-1/TRBV3-2 once TRBD2 CASSQTVAGLAKNIQYF TGTGCCAGCAGCCAAACGGTAGCGGGGCTAGCCAAAAACATTCAGTACTTC
TRBJ1-4 TRBV7-9 - - CASSLAIQGSNEKLFF TGTGCCAGCAGCTTAGCTATACAGGGTTCTAATGAAAAACTGTTTTTT
TRBJ2-1 TRBV24-1 - - CATSDLPGQFTREEQFF TGTGCCACCAGTGATTTGCCGGGACAGTTTACCCGGGAGGAGCAGTTCTTC
TRBJ1-5 TRBV2 - TRBD1 CASKVGQGSNQPQHF TGTGCCAGCAAGGTGGGACAGGGAAGCAATCAGCCCCAGCATTTT
TRBJ2-7 TRBV5-4 - TRBD2 CASSLVGTSGYEQYF TGTGCCAGCAGCTTGGTTGGGACTAGCGGTTACGAGCAGTACTTC
TRBJ2-1 TRBV19 - - CASKGTGAYNEQFF TGTGCCAGTAAAGGGACGGGAGCTTACAATGAGCAGTTCTTC
TRBJ1-5 TRBV18 - TRBD1 CASSLYRDRGGNQPQHF TGTGCCAGCTCATTATACCGGGACAGGGGAGGGAATCAGCCCCAGCATTTT
TRBJ1-6 TRBV14 - - CASSQGLPGLPLHF TGTGCCAGCAGCCAAGGACTGCCGGGACTACCCCTCCACTTT
TRBJ1-4 TRBV27 - TRBD1 CASSFSPGTGREKLFF TGTGCCAGCAGTTTCTCCCCCGGGACAGGGAGGGAAAAACTGTTTTTT
TRBJ2-3 TRBV5-4 - - CASRPSYRVVTDTQYF TGTGCCAGCAGGCCCTCCTACAGGGTGGTCACAGATACGCAGTATTTT
TRBJ1-3 TRBV18 - TRBD1 CASSRPGTGFGNTIYF TGTGCCAGCTCACGTCCCGGGACAGGGTTCGGAAACACCATATATTTT
TRBJ2-3 TRBV27 - TRBD2 CATRAGAGTDTQYF TGTGCCACCAGAGCGGGGGCGGGCACAGATACGCAGTATTTT
TRBJ1-1 TRBV30 few - CAWSVRGGSLSTEAFF TGTGCCTGGAGTGTACGAGGTGGGAGCCTATCCACTGAAGCTTTCTTT